This T cell receptor beta chain was sequenced for a study of blood T cell repertoires in COVID-19. About the study: The study drew acute and convalescent COVID-19 samples from the United States, Italy and Spain. The analysed material was cDNA or gDNA that came from T cells, B-cell-depleted T cells, or PBMCs.

With 2 bases removed from V and 1 base from J, the gap between germline ends came to 9 bases. The CDR3 length is 14 residues. CDR1 and CDR2 (germline): SGHDT, YYEEEE. In the authors' methods: Estimates of nucleated cell counts were drawn from the amplification of reference gene primers. Libraries were prepared by immunoSEQ multiplex PCR; TCRdb keeps only in-frame clonotypes and omits some of them. For V, J and clone size, that table is used; D and trimming come from the DNA. This sample carries hundreds of thousands of clones, about 70% of them seen once, and the ten largest clones take over 3%. The V gene is TRBV5-6, the J gene TRBJ1-1, with no clear D. The sequencing input was peripheral blood. This TCR was sampled from a woman older than 75 with acute or convalescent COVID-19. The CDR3 loop is CASSFRFANTEAFF. CDR3 nucleotides: TGTGCCAGCAGCTTCAGGTTTGCGAACACTGAAGCTTTCTTT.